One and the same sample provided the 3 T cell receptor beta chains below, sequenced in a study of metastatic and nonmetastatic thyroid tumors. Ahead of thyroid surgery, no patient had received treatment of any kind. TCRdb re-analyzed the PCR reads using MiXCR. The sample holds 35,000 to 50,000 clones; about 12% are singletons and the top ten take about 9%. Material for sequencing was blood. These receptors were taken from a male donor with papillary thyroid cancer or a benign thyroid nodule (not recorded which). Some clones in this sample may be carry-over from other donors' samples.

On this clone itself: One base away lies a much larger clone, so this may be a sequencing read error. The V and J genes are TRBV7-9 and TRBJ1-2; 7 bases are shared with TRBD1. The CDR3 loop spans 14 amino acids. Germline assignment: CDR1 SEHNR and CDR2 FQNEAQ (reference sequence). For the CDR3, the DNA is TGTGCCGGCAGCCGAGGGGGGACAGCCTATGGCTACACCTTC. It encodes CAGSRGGTAYGYTF.

This clone was seen ten or more times. The CDR3: CASSLERRGELFF. The CDR3 DNA sequence: TGCGCCAGCAGCTTGGAACGGCGCGGGGAGCTGTTTTTT. V gene TRBV5-1 combines with J gene TRBJ2-2; no firm D call. The CDR3 runs 13 residues. The ends were cut back, 0 bases at V and 7 bases at J, with 7 bases in the middle. Germline CDR1 reads SGHRS; CDR2 reads YFSETQ.

The chain combines TRBV27 with TRBJ1-1, with 10 positions matching TRBD1. Germline values: CDR1 MNHEY, CDR2 SMNVEV (reference sequence). With 6 bases clipped from V and 4 bases from J, the junction kept 5 bases outside the gene matches. The CDR3 is 14 amino acids. The CDR3 sequence: CASRRQGAGTEAFF. The CDR3 DNA follows: TGTGCCAGCAGAAGACAGGGGGCAGGCACTGAAGCTTTCTTT.